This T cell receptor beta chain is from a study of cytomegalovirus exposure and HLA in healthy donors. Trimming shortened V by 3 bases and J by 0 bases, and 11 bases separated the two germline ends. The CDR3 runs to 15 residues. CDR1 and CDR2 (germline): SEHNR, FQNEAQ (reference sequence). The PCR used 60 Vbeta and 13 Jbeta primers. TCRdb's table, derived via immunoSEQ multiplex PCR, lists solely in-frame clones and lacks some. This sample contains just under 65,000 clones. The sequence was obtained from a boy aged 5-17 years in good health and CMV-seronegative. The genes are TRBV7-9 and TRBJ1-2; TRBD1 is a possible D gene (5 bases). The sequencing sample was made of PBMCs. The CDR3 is CASSLGGDSNYGYTF. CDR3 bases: TGTGCCAGCAGCTTGGGGGGGGATTCTAACTATGGCTACACCTTC.